This paragraph reports one T cell receptor (beta chain). CDR3 length: 13 amino acids. Germline V gene sequence: CDR1 MDHEN, CDR2 SYDVKM. Losses at the gene ends were 6 bases for V and 1 base for J; bases not matched to a gene: 2. Produced via immunoSEQ multiplex PCR; TCRdb's table is partial and in-frame only. The sample contains 140,000 or so clones, 70% to 90% of which appear only once. The data derive from a study of T cell responses to AZD1222 COVID-19 vaccine. The chain is built from TRBV28 and TRBJ2-5; 7 bases are a match to TRBD1. The sequenced sample was peripheral blood, obtained on day 0 of AZD1222 vaccination. This clonotype was sampled from an adult in good health. Here the CDR3 DNA reads TGTGCCAGCAGGACAGGGTCCCAAGAGACCCAGTACTTC. Encoded protein: CASRTGSQETQYF.